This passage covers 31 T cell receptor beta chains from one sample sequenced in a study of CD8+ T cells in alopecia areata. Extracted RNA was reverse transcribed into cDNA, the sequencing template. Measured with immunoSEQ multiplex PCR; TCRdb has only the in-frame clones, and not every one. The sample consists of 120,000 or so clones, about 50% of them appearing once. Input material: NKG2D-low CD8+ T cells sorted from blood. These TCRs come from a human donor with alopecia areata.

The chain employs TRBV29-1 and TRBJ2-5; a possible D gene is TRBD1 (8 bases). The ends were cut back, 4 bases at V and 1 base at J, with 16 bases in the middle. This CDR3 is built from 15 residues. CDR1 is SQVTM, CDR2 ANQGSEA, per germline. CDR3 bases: TGCAGCGTTGCCGGGAGGACAGGGCCCCAAGAGACCCAGTACTTC. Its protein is CSVAGRTGPQETQYF.

The CDR3 here is CASSLEGTEPYNEQFF. The CDR3 DNA reads as TGTGCCAGCAGCTTAGAAGGGACAGAGCCCTACAATGAGCAGTTCTTC. The gene calls are TRBV7-9 and TRBJ2-1; 7 bases fit TRBD1. After removal of 1 base from V and 2 bases from J, the junction contained 5 bases not matched to a gene. The length of the CDR3 is 16 residues. Looked up from germline, CDR1 is SEHNR and CDR2 is FQNEAQ (reference sequence).

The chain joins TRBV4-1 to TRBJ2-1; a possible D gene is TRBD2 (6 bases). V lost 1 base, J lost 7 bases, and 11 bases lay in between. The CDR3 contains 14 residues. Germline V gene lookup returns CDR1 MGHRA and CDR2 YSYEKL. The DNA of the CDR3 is TGCGCCAGCAGCCAAGTAGGCCGGGGGAATGAGCAGTTCTTC. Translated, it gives CASSQVGRGNEQFF.

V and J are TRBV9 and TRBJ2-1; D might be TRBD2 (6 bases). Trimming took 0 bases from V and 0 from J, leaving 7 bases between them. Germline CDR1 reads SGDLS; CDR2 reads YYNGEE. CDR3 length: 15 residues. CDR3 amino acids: CASSVVADSYNEQFF. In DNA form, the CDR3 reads TGTGCCAGCAGCGTAGTAGCGGACTCCTACAATGAGCAGTTCTTC.

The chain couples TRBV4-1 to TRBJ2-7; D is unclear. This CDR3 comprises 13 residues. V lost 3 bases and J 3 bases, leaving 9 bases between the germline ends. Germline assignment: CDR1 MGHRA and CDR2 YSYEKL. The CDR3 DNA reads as TGCGCCAGCAGCCAGGGGATCCTCTACGAGCAGTACTTC. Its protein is CASSQGILYEQYF.

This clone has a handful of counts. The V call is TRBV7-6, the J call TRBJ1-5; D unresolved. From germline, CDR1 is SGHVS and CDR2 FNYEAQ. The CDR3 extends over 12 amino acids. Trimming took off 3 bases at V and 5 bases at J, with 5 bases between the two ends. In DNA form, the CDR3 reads TGTGCCAGCAGCTTCCCGGATCAGCCCCAGCATTTT. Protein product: CASSFPDQPQHF.

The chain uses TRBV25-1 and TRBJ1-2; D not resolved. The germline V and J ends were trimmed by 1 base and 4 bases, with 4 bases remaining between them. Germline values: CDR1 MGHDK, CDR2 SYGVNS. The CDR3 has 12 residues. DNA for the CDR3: TGTGCCAGCAGTGAATGGATCTATGGCTACACCTTC. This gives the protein CASSEWIYGYTF.

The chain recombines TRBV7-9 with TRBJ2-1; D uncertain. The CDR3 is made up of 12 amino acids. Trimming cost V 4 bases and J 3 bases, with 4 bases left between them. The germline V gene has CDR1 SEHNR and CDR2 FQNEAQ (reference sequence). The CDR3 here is CASSSNYNEQFF. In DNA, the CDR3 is TGTGCCAGCAGCTCCAACTACAATGAGCAGTTCTTC.

The CDR3, as DNA: TGTGCCAGCAGGTCCGGTGACAATGAGCAGTTCTTC. Its translation: CASRSGDNEQFF. This rearrangement joins TRBV9 to TRBJ2-1, with unresolved D. V dropped 5 bases and J dropped 5 bases, with 8 bases sitting between them. This CDR3 contains 12 residues. CDR1 is SGDLS and CDR2 is YYNGEE in the germline V gene.

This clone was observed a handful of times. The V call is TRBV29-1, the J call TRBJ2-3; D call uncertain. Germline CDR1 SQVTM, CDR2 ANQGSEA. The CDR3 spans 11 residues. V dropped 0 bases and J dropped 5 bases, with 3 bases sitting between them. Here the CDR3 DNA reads TGCAGCGTTGAAGACGAAGATACGCAGTATTTT. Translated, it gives CSVEDEDTQYF.

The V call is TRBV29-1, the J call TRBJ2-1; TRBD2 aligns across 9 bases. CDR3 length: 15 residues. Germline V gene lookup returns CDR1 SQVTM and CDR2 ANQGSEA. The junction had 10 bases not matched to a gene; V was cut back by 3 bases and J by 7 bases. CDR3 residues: CSVEGLAGRSNEQFF. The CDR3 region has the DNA TGCAGCGTTGAGGGGCTAGCGGGAAGGAGTAATGAGCAGTTCTTC.

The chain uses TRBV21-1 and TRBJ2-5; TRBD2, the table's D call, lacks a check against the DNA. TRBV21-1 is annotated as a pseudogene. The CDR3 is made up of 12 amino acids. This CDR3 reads CASSKGRDAQYF. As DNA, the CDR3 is TGTGCCAGCAGCAAAGGGCGGGACGCCCAGTACTTC.

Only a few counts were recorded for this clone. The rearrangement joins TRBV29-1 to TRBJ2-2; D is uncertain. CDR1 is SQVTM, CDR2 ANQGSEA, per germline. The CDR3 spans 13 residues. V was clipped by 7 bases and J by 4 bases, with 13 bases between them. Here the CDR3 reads CSATGLTTGELFF. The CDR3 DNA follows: TGCAGCGCCACCGGGCTTACCACCGGGGAGCTGTTTTTT.

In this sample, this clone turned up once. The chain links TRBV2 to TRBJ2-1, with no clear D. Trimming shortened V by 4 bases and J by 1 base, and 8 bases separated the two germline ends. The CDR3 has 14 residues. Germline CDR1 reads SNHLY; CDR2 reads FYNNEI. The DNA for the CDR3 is TGTGCCAGCAGTGGGGCATGGTCCTACAATGAGCAGTTCTTC. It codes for CASSGAWSYNEQFF. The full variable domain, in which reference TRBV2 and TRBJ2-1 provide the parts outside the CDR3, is EPEVTQTPSHQVTQMGQEVILRCVPISNHLYFYWYRQILGQKVEFLVSFYNNEISEKSEIFDDQFSVERPDGSNFTLKIRSTKLEDSAMYFCASSGAWSYNEQFFGPGTRLTVL.

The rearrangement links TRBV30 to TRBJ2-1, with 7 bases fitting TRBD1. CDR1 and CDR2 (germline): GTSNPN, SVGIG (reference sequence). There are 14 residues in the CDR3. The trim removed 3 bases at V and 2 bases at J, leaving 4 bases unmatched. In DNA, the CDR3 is TGTGCCTGGAGGGACCAGGGGGCCTACAATGAGCAGTTCTTC. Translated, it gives CAWRDQGAYNEQFF. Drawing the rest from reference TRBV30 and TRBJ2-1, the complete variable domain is SQTIHQWPATLVQPVGSPLSLECTVEGTSNPNLYWYRQAAGRGLQLLFYSVGIGQISSEVPQNLSASRPQDRQFILSSKKLLLSDSGFYLCAWRDQGAYNEQFFGPGTRLTVL.

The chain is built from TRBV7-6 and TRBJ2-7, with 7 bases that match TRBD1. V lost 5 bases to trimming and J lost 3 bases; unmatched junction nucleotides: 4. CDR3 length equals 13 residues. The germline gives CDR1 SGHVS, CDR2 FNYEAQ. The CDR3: CASSQGVSYEQYF. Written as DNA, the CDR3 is TGTGCCAGCAGCCAGGGGGTCAGCTACGAGCAGTACTTC. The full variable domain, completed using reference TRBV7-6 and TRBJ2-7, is GAGVSQSPRYKVTKRGQDVALRCDPISGHVSLYWYRQALGQGPEFLTYFNYEAQQDKSGLPNDRFSAERPEGSISTLTIQRTEQRDSAMYRCASSQGVSYEQYFGPGTRLTVT.

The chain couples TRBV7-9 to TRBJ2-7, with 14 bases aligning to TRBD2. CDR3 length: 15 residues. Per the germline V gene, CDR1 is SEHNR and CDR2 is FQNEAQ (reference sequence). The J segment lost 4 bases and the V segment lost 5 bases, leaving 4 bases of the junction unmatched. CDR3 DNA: TGTGCCAGCAGCCCGGGACTAGCGGGAGTTTACGAGCAGTACTTC. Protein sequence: CASSPGLAGVYEQYF.

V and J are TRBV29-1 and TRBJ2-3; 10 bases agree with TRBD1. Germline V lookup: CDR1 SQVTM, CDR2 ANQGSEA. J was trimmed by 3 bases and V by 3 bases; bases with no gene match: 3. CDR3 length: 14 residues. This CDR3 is CSVEGTGVTDTQYF. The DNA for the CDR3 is TGCAGCGTTGAGGGGACAGGGGTGACAGATACGCAGTATTTT.

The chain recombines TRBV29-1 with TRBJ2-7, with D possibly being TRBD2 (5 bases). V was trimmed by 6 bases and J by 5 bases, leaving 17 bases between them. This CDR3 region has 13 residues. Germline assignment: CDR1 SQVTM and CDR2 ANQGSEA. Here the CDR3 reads CSVGRMGSNEQYF. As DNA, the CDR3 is TGCAGCGTAGGACGAATGGGGAGCAACGAGCAGTACTTC.

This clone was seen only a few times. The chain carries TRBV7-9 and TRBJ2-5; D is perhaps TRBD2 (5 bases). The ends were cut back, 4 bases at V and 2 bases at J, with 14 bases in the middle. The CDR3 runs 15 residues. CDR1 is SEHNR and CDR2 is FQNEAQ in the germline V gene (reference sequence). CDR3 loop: CASSSNNRGQETQYF. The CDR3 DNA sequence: TGTGCCAGCAGCTCTAACAACCGGGGACAAGAGACCCAGTACTTC.

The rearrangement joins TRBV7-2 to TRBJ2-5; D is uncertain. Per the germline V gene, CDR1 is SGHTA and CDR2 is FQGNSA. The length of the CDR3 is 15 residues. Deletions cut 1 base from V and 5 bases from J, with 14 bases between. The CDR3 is CASSLVPLREETQYF. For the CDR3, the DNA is TGTGCCAGCAGCTTAGTGCCGCTACGAGAGGAGACCCAGTACTTC.

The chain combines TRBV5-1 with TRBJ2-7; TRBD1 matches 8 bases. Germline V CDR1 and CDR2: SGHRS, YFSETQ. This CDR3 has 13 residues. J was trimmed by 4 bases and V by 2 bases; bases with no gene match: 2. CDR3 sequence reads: CASSFRGQYEQYF. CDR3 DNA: TGCGCCAGCAGCTTCAGGGGGCAATACGAGCAGTACTTC.

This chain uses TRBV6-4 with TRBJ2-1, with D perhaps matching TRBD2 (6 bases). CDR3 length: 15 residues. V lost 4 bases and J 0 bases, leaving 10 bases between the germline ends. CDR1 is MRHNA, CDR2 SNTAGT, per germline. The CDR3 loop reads CASSVSGSSYNEQFF. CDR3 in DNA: TGTGCCAGCAGTGTTAGCGGAAGCTCCTACAATGAGCAGTTCTTC.

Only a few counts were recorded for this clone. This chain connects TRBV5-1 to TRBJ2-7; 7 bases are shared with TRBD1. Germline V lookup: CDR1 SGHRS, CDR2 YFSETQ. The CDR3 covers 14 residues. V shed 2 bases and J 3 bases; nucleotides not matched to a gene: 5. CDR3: CASSFGTDDYEQYF. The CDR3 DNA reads TGCGCCAGCAGCTTTGGGACAGACGACTACGAGCAGTACTTC.

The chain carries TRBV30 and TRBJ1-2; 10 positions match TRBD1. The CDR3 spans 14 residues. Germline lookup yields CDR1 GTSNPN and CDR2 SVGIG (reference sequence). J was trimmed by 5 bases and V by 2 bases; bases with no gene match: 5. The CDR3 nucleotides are TGTGCCTGGAGTCCCGGGACAGGGGCATATGGCTACACCTTC. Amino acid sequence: CAWSPGTGAYGYTF.

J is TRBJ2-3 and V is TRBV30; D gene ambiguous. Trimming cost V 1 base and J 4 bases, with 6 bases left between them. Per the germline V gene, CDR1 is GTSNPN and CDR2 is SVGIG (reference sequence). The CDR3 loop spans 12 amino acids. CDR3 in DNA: TGTGCCTGGAGTGGTCCCGCAGATACGCAGTATTTT. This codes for CAWSGPADTQYF.

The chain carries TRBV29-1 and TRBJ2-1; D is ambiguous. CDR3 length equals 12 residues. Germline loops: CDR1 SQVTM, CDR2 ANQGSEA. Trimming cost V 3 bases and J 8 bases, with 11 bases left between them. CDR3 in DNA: TGCAGCGTTGATGCTATTAACGATGAGCAGTTCTTC. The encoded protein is CSVDAINDEQFF.

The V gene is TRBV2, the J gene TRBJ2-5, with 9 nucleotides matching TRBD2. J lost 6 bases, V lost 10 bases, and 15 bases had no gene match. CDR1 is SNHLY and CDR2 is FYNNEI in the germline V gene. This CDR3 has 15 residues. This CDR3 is CATIRGGRALKTQYF. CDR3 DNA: TGTGCCACCATACGAGGCGGGAGGGCCCTGAAGACCCAGTACTTC. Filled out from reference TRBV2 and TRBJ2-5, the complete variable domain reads EPEVTQTPSHQVTQMGQEVILRCVPISNHLYFYWYRQILGQKVEFLVSFYNNEISEKSEIFDDQFSVERPDGSNFTLKIRSTKLEDSAMYFCATIRGGRALKTQYFGPGTRLLVL.

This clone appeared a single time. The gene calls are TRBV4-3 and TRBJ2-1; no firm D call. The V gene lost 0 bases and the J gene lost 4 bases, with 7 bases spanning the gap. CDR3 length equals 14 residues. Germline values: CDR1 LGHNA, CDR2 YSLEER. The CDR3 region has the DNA TGCGCCAGCAGCCAAGAAACCTCTTACAATGAGCAGTTCTTC. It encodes CASSQETSYNEQFF.

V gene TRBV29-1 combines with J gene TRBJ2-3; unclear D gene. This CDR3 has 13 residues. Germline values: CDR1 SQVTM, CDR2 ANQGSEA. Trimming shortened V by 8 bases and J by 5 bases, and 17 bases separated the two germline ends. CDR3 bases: TGCAGCCTTTCTTTAGGACGGAGAGATACGCAGTATTTT. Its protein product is CSLSLGRRDTQYF.

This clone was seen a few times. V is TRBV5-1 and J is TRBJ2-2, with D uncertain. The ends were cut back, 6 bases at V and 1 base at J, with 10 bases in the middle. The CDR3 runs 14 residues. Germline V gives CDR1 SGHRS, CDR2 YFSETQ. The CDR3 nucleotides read TGCGCCAGCATAGCCCCAGAGAACACCGGGGAGCTGTTTTTT. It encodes CASIAPENTGELFF.